These 7 T cell receptor beta chains were all obtained from the same sample, sequenced in a study of B cell selection in AIRE deficiency. The regulatory T cell sort gate was CD4+CD25hiCD127low/negative. Generated by immunoSEQ multiplex PCR, the TCRdb table keeps only in-frame clones and is missing some. This repertoire shows 20,000 to 25,000 clones, approximately 94% found once; its top ten account for around 2%. Specimen: Tregs sorted from PBMCs. All receptors come from a human donor with AIRE deficiency.

The chain has TRBV10-3 and TRBJ2-5; no reliable D call. Trimming pared 3 bases from V and 0 bases from J, leaving 8 bases between. Germline V CDR1 and CDR2: ENHRY, SYGVKD. This CDR3 is 14 amino acids long. The CDR3 DNA follows: TGTGCCATCAGTGATCTGCAGTACCAAGAGACCCAGTACTTC. The encoded protein is CAISDLQYQETQYF.

The chain carries TRBV10-3 and TRBJ2-7; D not resolved. Between the trimmed V and J ends, which lost 2 bases and 3 bases, there was a span of 2 bases. The CDR3 has 11 residues. Germline V gives CDR1 ENHRY, CDR2 SYGVKD. DNA of the CDR3: TGTGCCATCAGTGAGCGCTACGAGCAGTACTTC. Translation gives CAISERYEQYF.

The chain joins TRBV18 to TRBJ2-4; D is unresolved. Germline V CDR1 and CDR2: KGHSH, LQKENI. Trimming removed 0 bases at V and 6 bases at J, with 9 bases between. This CDR3 contains 14 residues. CDR3 coding DNA: TGTGCCAGCTCACCACCAGGGTCGGGAAACATTCAGTACTTC. As protein: CASSPPGSGNIQYF.

The chain uses TRBV2 and TRBJ2-7; TRBD2 agrees at 12 bases. CDR3 length equals 16 residues. CDR1 SNHLY and CDR2 FYNNEI come from the germline V gene. V was pared by 10 bases and J by 4 bases, with 14 bases of the junction left unmatched. In DNA form, the CDR3 reads TGTGCCACCTCCGCGACTAGCGGGAGTTCATGGTACGAGCAGTACTTC. Translation: CATSATSGSSWYEQYF.

The V gene is TRBV10-1, the J gene TRBJ1-1; possibly TRBD1 for D (5 bases). This CDR3 contains 14 residues. V was cut by 2 bases and J by 6 bases, with 13 bases left in between. Germline CDR1 reads WNHNN; CDR2 reads SYGVQD (reference sequence). The chain's CDR3 is CASSEAGRGAEAFF. For the CDR3, the DNA is TGCGCCAGCAGTGAGGCAGGGCGGGGGGCTGAAGCTTTCTTT.

The V gene is TRBV9, the J gene TRBJ2-5; 8 bases fit TRBD2. There are 15 residues in the CDR3. V shed 0 bases and J 5 bases; nucleotides not matched to a gene: 6. The germline V gene encodes CDR1 SGDLS and CDR2 YYNGEE. The CDR3 DNA follows: TGTGCCAGCAGCGTAGGGGCTCGGGAGGGGGAGACCCAGTACTTC. Translation gives CASSVGAREGETQYF.

The J gene is TRBJ2-1, the V gene TRBV12-2; no check of the table's D call, TRBD2, against the DNA was made. TRBV12-2 is designated a pseudogene. This CDR3 has 18 amino acids. CDR3 region: CASRLALRTSEEYNEQFF. As DNA, the CDR3 is TGTGCAAGTCGCTTAGCCCTCAGGACTAGTGAAGAATACAATGAGCAGTTCTTC.